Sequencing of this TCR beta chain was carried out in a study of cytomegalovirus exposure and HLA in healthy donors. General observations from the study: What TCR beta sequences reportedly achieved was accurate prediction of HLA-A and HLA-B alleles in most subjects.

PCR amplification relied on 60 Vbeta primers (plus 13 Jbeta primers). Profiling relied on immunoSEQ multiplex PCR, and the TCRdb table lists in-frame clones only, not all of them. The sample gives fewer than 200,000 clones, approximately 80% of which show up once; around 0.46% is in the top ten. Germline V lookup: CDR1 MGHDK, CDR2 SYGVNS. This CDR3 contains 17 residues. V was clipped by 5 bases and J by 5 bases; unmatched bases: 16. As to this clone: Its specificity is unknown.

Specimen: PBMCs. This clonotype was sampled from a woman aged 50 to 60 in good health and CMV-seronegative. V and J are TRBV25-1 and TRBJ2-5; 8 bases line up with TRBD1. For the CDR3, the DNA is TGTGCCAGCAGTCGGCGGCAGGGGGCCGGGCTAGGGGAGACCCAGTACTTC. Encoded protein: CASSRRQGAGLGETQYF.